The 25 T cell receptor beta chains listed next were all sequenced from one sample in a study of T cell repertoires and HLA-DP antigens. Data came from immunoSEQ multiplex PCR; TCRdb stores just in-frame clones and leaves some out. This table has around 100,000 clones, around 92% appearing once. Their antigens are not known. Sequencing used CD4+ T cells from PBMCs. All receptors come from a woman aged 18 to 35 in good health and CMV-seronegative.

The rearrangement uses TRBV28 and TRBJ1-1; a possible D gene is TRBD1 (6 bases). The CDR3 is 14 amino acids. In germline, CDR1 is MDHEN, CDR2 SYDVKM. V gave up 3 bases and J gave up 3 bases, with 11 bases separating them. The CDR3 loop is CASSFSGADTEAFF. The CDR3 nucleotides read TGTGCCAGCAGTTTCTCAGGGGCGGACACTGAAGCTTTCTTT.

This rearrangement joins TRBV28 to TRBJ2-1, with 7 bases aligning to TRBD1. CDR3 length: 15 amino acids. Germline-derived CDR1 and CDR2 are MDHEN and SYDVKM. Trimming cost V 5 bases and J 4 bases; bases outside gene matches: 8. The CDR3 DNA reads TGTGCCAGCAGTCCCCCGGACAGGAGATACAATGAGCAGTTCTTC. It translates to CASSPPDRRYNEQFF. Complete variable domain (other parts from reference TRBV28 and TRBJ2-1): DVKVTQSSRYLVKRTGEKVFLECVQDMDHENMFWYRQDPGLGLRLIYFSYDVKMKEKGDIPEGYSVSREKKERFSLILESASTNQTSMYLCASSPPDRRYNEQFFGPGTRLTVL.

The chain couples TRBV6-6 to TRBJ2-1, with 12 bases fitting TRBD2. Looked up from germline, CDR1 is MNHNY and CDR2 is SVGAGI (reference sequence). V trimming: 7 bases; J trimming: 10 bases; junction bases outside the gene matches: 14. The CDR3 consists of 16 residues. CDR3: CASNPSGRAISMEQFF. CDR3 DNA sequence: TGTGCCAGCAACCCTAGCGGGAGGGCTATATCTATGGAGCAGTTCTTC.

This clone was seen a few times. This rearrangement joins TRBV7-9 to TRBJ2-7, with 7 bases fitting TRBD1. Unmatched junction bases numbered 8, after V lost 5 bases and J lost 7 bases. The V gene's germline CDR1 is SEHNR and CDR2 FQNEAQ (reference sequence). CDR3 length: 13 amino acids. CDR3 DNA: TGTGCCAGCAGCCGGGACAGCGCGATAGAGCAGTACGTC. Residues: CASSRDSAIEQYV.

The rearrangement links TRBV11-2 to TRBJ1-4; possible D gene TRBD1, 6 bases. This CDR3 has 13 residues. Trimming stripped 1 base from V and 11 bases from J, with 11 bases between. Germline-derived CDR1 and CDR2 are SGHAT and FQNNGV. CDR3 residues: CASSLAGVGKLFF. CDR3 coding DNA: TGTGCCAGCAGCTTAGCAGGGGTGGGCAAACTGTTTTTT.

CDR3 amino acids: CASRRDRATGELFF. The CDR3 coding sequence is TGTGCCAGCAGACGGGACAGGGCCACCGGGGAGCTGTTTTTT. The chain employs TRBV5-4 and TRBJ2-2; 9 bases align to TRBD1. This CDR3 spans 14 amino acids. Germline CDR1 reads SGHNT; CDR2 reads YYREEE (reference sequence). V gave up 5 bases and J gave up 4 bases; unmatched junction bases: 3.

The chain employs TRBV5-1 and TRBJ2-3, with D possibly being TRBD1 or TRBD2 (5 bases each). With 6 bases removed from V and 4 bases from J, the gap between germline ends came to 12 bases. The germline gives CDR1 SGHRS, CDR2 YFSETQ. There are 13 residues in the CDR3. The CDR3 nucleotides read TGCGCCAGCAAACAACGAGGGGCAGATACGCAGTATTTT. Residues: CASKQRGADTQYF.

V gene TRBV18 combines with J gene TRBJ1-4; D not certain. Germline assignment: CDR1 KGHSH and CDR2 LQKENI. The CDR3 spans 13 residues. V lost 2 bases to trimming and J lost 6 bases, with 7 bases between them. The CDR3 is CASSPGIDEKLFF. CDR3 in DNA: TGTGCCAGCTCACCAGGGATCGATGAAAAACTGTTTTTT. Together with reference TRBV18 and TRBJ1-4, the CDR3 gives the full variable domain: NAGVMQNPRHLVRRRGQEARLRCSPMKGHSHVYWYRQLPEEGLKFMVYLQKENIIDESGMPKERFSAEFPKEGPSILRIQQVVRGDSAAYFCASSPGIDEKLFFGSGTQLSVL.

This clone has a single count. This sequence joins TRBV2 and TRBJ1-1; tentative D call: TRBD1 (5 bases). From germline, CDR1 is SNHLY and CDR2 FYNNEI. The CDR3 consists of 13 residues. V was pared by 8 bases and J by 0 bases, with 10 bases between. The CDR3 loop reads CASPKGMNTEAFF. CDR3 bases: TGTGCCAGCCCCAAGGGGATGAACACTGAAGCTTTCTTT. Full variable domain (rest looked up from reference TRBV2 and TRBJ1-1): EPEVTQTPSHQVTQMGQEVILRCVPISNHLYFYWYRQILGQKVEFLVSFYNNEISEKSEIFDDQFSVERPDGSNFTLKIRSTKLEDSAMYFCASPKGMNTEAFFGQGTRLTVV.

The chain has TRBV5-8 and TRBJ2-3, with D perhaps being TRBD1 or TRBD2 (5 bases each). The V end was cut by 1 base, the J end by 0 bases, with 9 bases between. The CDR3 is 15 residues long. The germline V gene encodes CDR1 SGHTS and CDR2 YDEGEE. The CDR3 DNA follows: TGTGCCAGCAGCTTGATGGGGGAAAGCACAGATACGCAGTATTTT. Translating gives CASSLMGESTDTQYF.

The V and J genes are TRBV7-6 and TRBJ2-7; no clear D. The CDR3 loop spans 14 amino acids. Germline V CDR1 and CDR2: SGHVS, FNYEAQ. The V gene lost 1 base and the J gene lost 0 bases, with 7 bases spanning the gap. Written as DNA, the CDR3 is TGTGCCAGCAGCTTAGGGCCCTTCTCCTACGAGCAGTACTTC. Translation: CASSLGPFSYEQYF.

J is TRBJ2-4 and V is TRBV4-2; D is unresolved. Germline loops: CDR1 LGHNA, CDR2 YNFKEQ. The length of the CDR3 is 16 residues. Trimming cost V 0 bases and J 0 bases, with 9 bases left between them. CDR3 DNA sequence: TGTGCCAGCAGCCAAGAGGATTCCCTAGCCAAAAACATTCAGTACTTC. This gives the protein CASSQEDSLAKNIQYF.

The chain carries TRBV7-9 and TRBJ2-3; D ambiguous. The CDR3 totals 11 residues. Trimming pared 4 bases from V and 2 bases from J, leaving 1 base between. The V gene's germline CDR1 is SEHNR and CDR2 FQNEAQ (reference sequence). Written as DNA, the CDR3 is TGTGCCAGCAGCTCCACAGATACGCAGTATTTT. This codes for CASSSTDTQYF.

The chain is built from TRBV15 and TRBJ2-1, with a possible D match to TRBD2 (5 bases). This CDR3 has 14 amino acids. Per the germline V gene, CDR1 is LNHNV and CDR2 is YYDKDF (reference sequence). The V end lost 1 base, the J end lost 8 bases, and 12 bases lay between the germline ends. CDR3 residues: CATSRGGARDEQFF. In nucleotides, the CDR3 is TGTGCCACCAGCAGAGGGGGAGCGAGGGATGAGCAGTTCTTC.

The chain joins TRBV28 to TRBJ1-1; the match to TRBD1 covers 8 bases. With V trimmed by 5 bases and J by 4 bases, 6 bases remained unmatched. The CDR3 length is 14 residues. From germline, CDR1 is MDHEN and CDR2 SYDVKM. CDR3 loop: CASSTSTGGTEAFF. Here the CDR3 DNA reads TGTGCCAGCAGTACTTCAACAGGGGGCACTGAAGCTTTCTTT. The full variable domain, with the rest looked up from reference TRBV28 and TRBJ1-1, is DVKVTQSSRYLVKRTGEKVFLECVQDMDHENMFWYRQDPGLGLRLIYFSYDVKMKEKGDIPEGYSVSREKKERFSLILESASTNQTSMYLCASSTSTGGTEAFFGQGTRLTVV.

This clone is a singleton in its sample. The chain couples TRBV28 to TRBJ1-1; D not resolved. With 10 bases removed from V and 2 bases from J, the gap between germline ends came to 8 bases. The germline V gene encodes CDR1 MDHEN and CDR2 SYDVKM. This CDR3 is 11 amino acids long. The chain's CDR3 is CATQLNTEAFF. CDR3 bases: TGTGCCACCCAGCTAAACACTGAAGCTTTCTTT.

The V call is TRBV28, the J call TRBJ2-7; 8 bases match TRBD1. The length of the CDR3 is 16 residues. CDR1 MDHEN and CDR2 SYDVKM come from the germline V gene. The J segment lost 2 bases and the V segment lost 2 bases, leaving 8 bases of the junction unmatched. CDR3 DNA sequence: TGTGCCAGCAGTTTAAGGTCAGGGGGCCGGACCTACGAGCAGTACGTC. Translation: CASSLRSGGRTYEQYV.

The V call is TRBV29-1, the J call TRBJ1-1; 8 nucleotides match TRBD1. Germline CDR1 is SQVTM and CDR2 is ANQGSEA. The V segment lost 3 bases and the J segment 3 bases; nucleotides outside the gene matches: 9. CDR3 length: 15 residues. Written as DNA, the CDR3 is TGCAGCGTTGAGGGGGCAGGGGGCGCATACACTGAAGCTTTCTTT. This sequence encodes CSVEGAGGAYTEAFF.

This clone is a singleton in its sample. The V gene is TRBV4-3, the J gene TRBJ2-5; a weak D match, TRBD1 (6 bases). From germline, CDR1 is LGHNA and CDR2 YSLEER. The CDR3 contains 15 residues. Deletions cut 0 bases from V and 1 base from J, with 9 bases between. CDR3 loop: CASSQEDRLQETQYF. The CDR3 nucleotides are TGCGCCAGCAGCCAAGAGGACAGACTCCAAGAGACCCAGTACTTC.

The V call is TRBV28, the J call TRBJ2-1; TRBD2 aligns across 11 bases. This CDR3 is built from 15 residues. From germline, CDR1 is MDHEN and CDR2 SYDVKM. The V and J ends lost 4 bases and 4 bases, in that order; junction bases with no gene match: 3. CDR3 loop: CASSSSGRLYNEQFF. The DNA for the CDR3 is TGTGCCAGCAGTTCTAGCGGGAGGCTTTACAATGAGCAGTTCTTC.

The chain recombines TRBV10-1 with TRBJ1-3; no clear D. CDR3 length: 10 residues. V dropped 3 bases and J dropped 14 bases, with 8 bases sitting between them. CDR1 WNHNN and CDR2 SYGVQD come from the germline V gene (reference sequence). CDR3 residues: CASSEQSLYF. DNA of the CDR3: TGCGCCAGCAGTGAACAGAGTCTATATTTT.

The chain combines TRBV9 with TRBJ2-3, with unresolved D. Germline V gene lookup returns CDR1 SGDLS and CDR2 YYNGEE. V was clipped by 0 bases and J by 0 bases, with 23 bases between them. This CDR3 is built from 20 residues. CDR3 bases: TGTGCCAGCAGCGTAGACCCACAAAACTCCGGCGGCGTCAGCACAGATACGCAGTATTTT. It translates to CASSVDPQNSGGVSTDTQYF.

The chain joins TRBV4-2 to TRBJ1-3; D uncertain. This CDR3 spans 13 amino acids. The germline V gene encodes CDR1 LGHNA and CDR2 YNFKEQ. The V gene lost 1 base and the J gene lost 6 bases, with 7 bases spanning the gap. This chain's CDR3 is CASSQGAVNTIYF. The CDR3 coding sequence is TGTGCCAGCAGCCAAGGGGCAGTAAACACCATATATTTT.

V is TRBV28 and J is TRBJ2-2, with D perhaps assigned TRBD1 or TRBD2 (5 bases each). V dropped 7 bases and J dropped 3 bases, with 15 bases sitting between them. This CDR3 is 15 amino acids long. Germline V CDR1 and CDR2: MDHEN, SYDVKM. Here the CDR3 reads CASTPGQGDTGELFF. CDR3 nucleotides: TGTGCCAGCACCCCTGGGCAGGGAGACACCGGGGAGCTGTTTTTT.

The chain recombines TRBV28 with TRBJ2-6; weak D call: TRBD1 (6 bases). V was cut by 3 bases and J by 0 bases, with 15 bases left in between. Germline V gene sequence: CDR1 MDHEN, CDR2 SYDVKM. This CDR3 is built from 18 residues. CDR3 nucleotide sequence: TGTGCCAGCAGTTTCCCGGGACACCATAGCTCTGGGGCCAACGTCCTGACTTTC. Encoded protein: CASSFPGHHSSGANVLTF.